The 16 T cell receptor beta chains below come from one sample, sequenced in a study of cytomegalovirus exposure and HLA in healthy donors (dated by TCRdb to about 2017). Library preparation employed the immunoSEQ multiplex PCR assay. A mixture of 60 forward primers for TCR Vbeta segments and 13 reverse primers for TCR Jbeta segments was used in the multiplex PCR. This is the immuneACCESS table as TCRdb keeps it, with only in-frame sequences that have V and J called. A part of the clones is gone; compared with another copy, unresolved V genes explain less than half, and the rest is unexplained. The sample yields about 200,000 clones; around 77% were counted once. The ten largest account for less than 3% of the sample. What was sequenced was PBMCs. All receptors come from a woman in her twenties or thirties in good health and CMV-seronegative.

As DNA, the CDR3 is TGTGCCAGCAGTTACTCAGAGGGAAACACTGAAGCTTTCTTT. As protein: CASSYSEGNTEAFF. The V call is TRBV6-6, the J call TRBJ1-1; no clear D. CDR1 and CDR2 (germline): MNHNY, SVGAGI (reference sequence). The CDR3 is made up of 14 amino acids. The ends were cut back, 0 bases at V and 2 bases at J, with 7 bases in the middle.

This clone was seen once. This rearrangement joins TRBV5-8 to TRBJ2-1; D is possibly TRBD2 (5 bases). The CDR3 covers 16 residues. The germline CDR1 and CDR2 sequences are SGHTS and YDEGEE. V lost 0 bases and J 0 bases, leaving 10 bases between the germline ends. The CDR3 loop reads CASSLGLALSYNEQFF. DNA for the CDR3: TGTGCCAGCAGCTTGGGGCTAGCCCTCTCCTACAATGAGCAGTTCTTC.

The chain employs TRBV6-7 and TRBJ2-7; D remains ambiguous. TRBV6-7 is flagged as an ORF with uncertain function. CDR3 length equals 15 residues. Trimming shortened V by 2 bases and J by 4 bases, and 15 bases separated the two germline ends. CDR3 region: CASSYPSETQYEQYF. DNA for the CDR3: TGTGCCAGCAGTTACCCGTCCGAGACTCAGTACGAGCAGTACTTC.

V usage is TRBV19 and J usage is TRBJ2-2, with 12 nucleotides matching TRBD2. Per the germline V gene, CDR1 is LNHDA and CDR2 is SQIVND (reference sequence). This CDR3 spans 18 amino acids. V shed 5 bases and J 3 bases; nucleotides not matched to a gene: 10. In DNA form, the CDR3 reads TGTGCCAGTAGTCCACGGACTAGCGGGGCAGGCTACACCGGGGAGCTGTTTTTT. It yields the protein CASSPRTSGAGYTGELFF.

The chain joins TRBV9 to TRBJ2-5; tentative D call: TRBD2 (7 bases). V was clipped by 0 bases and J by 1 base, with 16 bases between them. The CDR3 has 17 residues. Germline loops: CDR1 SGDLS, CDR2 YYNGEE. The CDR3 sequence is CASSVGLGGPPQETQYF. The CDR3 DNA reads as TGTGCCAGCAGCGTAGGCTTGGGGGGGCCTCCCCAAGAGACCCAGTACTTC.

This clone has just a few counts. For the CDR3, the DNA is TGTGCCAGCAGCTTAGGGGTGGGAGAAAAACTGTTTTTT. It yields the protein CASSLGVGEKLFF. The V and J genes are TRBV5-6 and TRBJ1-4, with D possibly being TRBD1 (5 bases). The germline gives CDR1 SGHDT, CDR2 YYEEEE. V lost 2 bases to trimming and J lost 8 bases, with 10 bases between them. The CDR3 totals 13 residues.

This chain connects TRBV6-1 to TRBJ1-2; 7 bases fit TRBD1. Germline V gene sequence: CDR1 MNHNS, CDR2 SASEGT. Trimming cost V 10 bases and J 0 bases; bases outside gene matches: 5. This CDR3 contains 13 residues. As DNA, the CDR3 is TGTGCCACCCCAGGACAGGCTAACTATGGCTACACCTTC. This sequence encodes CATPGQANYGYTF.

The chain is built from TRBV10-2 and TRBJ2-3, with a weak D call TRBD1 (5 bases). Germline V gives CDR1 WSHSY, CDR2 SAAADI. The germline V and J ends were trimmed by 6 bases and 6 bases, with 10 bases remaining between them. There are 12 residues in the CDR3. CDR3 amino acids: CASRSRADTQYF. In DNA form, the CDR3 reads TGCGCCAGCAGGTCCAGGGCGGATACGCAGTATTTT.

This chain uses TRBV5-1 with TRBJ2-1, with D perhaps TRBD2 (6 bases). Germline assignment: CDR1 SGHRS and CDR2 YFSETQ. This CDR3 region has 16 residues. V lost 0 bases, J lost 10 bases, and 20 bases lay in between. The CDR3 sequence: CASSLGLVAGHWEQFF. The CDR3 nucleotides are TGCGCCAGCAGCTTGGGACTAGTGGCGGGGCATTGGGAGCAGTTCTTC.

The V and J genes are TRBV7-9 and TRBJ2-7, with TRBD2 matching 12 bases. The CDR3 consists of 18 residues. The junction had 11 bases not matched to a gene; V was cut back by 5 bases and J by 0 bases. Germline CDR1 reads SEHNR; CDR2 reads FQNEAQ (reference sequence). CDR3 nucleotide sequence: TGTGCCAGCAGCCGAGGACTAGCGGGATTCCCGAGCTCCTACGAGCAGTACTTC. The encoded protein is CASSRGLAGFPSSYEQYF.

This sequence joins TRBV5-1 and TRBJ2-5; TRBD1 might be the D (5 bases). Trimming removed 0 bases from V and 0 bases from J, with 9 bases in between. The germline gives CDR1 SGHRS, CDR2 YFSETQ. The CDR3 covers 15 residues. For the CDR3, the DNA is TGCGCCAGCAGCTTGGCCGACAGCAACCAAGAGACCCAGTACTTC. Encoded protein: CASSLADSNQETQYF. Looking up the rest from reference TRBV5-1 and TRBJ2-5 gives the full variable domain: KAGVTQTPRYLIKTRGQQVTLSCSPISGHRSVSWYQQTPGQGLQFLFEYFSETQRNKGNFPGRFSGRQFSNSRSEMNVSTLELGDSALYLCASSLADSNQETQYFGPGTRLLVL.

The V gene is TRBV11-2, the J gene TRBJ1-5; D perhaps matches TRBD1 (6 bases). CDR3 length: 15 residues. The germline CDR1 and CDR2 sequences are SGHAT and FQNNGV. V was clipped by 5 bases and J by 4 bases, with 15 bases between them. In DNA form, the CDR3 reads TGTGCCAGCAGCCGGGGGGGGGCGCGTAATCAGCCCCAGCATTTT. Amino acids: CASSRGGARNQPQHF. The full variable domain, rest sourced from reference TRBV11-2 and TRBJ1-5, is EAGVAQSPRYKIIEKRQSVAFWCNPISGHATLYWYQQILGQGPKLLIQFQNNGVVDDSQLPKDRFSAERLKGVDSTLKIQPAKLEDSAVYLCASSRGGARNQPQHFGDGTRLSIL.

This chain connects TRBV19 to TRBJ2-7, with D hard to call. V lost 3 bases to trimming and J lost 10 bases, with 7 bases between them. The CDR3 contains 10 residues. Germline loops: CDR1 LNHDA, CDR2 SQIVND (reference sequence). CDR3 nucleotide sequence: TGTGCCAGTAGTATGGCGGCCCAGTACTTC. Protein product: CASSMAAQYF.

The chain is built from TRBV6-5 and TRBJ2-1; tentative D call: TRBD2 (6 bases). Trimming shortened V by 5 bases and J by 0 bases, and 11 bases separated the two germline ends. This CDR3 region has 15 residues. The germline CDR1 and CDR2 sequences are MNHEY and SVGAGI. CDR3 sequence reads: CASSGGLDSYNEQFF. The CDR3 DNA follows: TGTGCCAGCAGTGGGGGACTGGACTCCTACAATGAGCAGTTCTTC.

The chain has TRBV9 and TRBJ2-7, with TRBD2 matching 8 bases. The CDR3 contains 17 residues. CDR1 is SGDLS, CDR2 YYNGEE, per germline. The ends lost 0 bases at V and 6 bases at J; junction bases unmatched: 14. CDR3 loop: CASSVGGGGRGGLEQYF. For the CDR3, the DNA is TGTGCCAGCAGCGTAGGAGGAGGAGGACGGGGGGGCCTCGAGCAGTACTTC.

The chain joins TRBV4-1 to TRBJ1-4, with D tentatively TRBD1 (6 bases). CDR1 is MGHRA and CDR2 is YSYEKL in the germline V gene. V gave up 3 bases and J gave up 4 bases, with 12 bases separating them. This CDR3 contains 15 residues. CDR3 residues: CASSHAGTINEKLFF. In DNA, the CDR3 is TGCGCCAGCAGCCACGCCGGGACAATTAATGAAAAACTGTTTTTT.